Listed below are T cell receptor beta chains from one sample, sequenced in a study of T-cell reconstitution after alpha-beta-depleted transplantation in children. TCRdb re-derived calls from the PCR reads in MiXCR, one entry per CDR3 protein. The top ten hold approximately 3.8% of the sample, which has about 370,000 distinct CDR3 sequences, approximately 20% seen once. The input for sequencing was PBMCs from the stem cell graft donor, taken from the stem cell graft. Receptor source: a human donor who donated a stem cell graft to a child with acute myeloid leukemia. The CDR3 runs from the conserved cysteine through the conserved F or W. A D gene is named only where the DNA matches it firmly. Size values are once, few and many counts, or a class for expanded clones, and some rows have none.

few | TRBD2 | TRBJ2-1 | TRBV4-1 | CASSLGLVAYNEQFF | TGCGCCAGCAGCCTTGGACTAGTCGCCTACAATGAGCAGTTCTTC
- | - | TRBJ2-1 | TRBV6-1 | CASSPGQPLSYNEQFF | TGTGCCAGCAGCCCCGGACAACCCCTCTCCTACAATGAGCAGTTCTTC
many | TRBD1 | TRBJ1-1 | TRBV29-1 | CSALPGQGTEAFF | TGCAGCGCCTTGCCGGGACAGGGTACTGAAGCTTTCTTT
few | - | TRBJ2-1 | TRBV5-6 | CASSLRRSAYNEQFF | TGTGCCAGCAGTCTCAGGAGGTCCGCCTACAATGAGCAGTTCTTC
- | - | TRBJ2-7 | TRBV7-9 | CASREQGREQYF | TGTGCCAGCAGGGAACAGGGACGCGAGCAGTACTTC
- | - | TRBJ2-1 | TRBV7-9 | CASSDGLVGANEQFF | TGTGCCAGCAGCGACGGACTGGTTGGGGCGAATGAGCAGTTCTTC
many | - | TRBJ2-4 | TRBV20-1 | CSATRAQGNIQYF | TGCAGTGCTACCCGGGCCCAGGGGAACATTCAGTACTTC
- | - | TRBJ2-2 | TRBV25-1 | CASSESPGRVTGELFF | TGTGCCAGCAGTGAATCCCCTGGACGTGTGACCGGGGAGCTGTTTTTT
many | TRBD1 | TRBJ2-2 | TRBV4-2 | CASSQAQGSGTGELFF | TGTGCCAGCAGCCAAGCACAGGGGAGTGGCACCGGGGAGCTGTTTTTT
- | - | TRBJ2-7 | TRBV5-1 | CASILTDPSYEQYF | TGCGCCAGCATCTTGACCGACCCTTCCTACGAGCAGTACTTC
- | - | TRBJ2-1 | TRBV10-1 | CASSDPWDEQFF | TGCGCCAGCAGCGACCCATGGGACGAGCAGTTCTTC
- | - | TRBJ2-3 | TRBV4-1 | CASSQEGPDTQYF | TGCGCCAGCAGCCAAGAGGGACCAGATACGCAGTATTTT
- | TRBD2 | TRBJ2-7 | TRBV7-2 | CASSSSGRSIYEQYF | TGTGCCAGCAGCTCTAGCGGGAGATCGATCTACGAGCAGTACTTC
- | - | TRBJ2-3 | TRBV7-3 | CASSETDTQYF | TGTGCCAGCAGCGAAACAGATACGCAGTATTTT
few | - | TRBJ2-2 | TRBV6-5 | CASSYHDGGELFF | TGTGCCAGCAGTTACCATGATGGCGGGGAGCTGTTTTTT
- | - | TRBJ2-3 | TRBV7-3 | CASSLERRTAAYF | TGTGCCAGCAGCTTAGAGAGACGGACTGCCGCATATTTT
- | - | TRBJ2-3 | TRBV29-1 | CSVEPSVDTQYF | TGCAGCGTTGAACCCTCTGTGGATACGCAGTATTTT
- | TRBD2 | TRBJ2-7 | TRBV10-3 | CAISDGTSGRRYEQYF | TGTGCCATCAGTGATGGGACTAGCGGACGGCGCTACGAGCAGTACTTC
few | - | TRBJ1-1 | TRBV29-1 | CSVDDPDSYTEAFF | TGCAGCGTTGACGACCCGGACAGCTACACTGAAGCTTTCTTT
- | - | TRBJ1-2 | TRBV4-1 | CASSQVGSETFYGYTF | TGCGCCAGCAGCCAAGTCGGGTCGGAAACCTTCTATGGCTACACCTTC
many | TRBD2 | TRBJ2-1 | TRBV4-3 | CASSQQLAGGFEQFF | TGCGCCAGCAGCCAACAACTAGCGGGGGGGTTCGAGCAGTTCTTC
- | - | TRBJ1-3 | TRBV7-3 | CASSVQGKSSGNTIYF | TGTGCCAGCAGCGTACAGGGAAAGAGCTCTGGAAACACCATATATTTT
many | - | TRBJ2-2 | TRBV5-1 | CASSLGIGQFTGELFF | TGCGCCAGCAGCTTGGGTATTGGACAGTTTACCGGGGAGCTGTTTTTT
- | TRBD1 | TRBJ2-7 | TRBV5-1 | CASSLVDRGPLKYF | TGCGCCAGCAGCTTGGTGGACAGGGGGCCGTTGAAGTACTTC
- | - | TRBJ2-3 | TRBV6-1 | CASSPRDSTDTQYF | TGTGCCAGCAGTCCACGGGACAGCACAGATACGCAGTATTTT
many | - | TRBJ1-1 | TRBV29-1 | CSVSEGPTKAFF | TGCAGCGTTTCAGAGGGTCCTACTAAAGCTTTCTTT
few | - | TRBJ2-5 | TRBV4-1 | CASSSGQIGETQYF | TGCGCCAGCAGCAGTGGACAGATCGGAGAGACCCAGTACTTC
- | TRBD2 | TRBJ2-1 | TRBV20-1 | CSAMSTGGLEQFF | TGCAGTGCTATGTCGACGGGAGGGTTGGAGCAGTTCTTC
- | TRBD2 | TRBJ2-7 | TRBV20-1 | CSAIEGGLGYEQYF | TGCAGTGCTATTGAGGGGGGACTAGGGTACGAGCAGTACTTC
- | TRBD1 | TRBJ1-2 | TRBV5-1 | CASSAGTGGYTF | TGCGCCAGCAGCGCCGGGACAGGGGGCTACACCTTC
- | TRBD2 | TRBJ2-1 | TRBV11-2 | CASSLDPGLAGGRNEQFF | TGTGCCAGCAGCTTAGATCCGGGACTAGCGGGAGGTAGGAATGAGCAGTTCTTC
many | - | TRBJ2-1 | TRBV25-1 | CASSDSEQFF | TGTGCCAGCAGTGATTCTGAGCAGTTCTTC
few | TRBD2 | TRBJ2-1 | TRBV12-3/TRBV12-4 | CASSRLAGKGNNEQFF | TGTGCCAGCAGCCGACTAGCGGGGAAGGGTAACAATGAGCAGTTCTTC
few | - | TRBJ1-4 | TRBV10-3 | CAISVDEKLFF | TGTGCCATCAGTGTCGATGAAAAACTGTTTTTT
few | TRBD1 | TRBJ2-7 | TRBV20-1 | CSATGDRGNEQYF | TGCAGTGCTACGGGGGACAGGGGGAACGAGCAGTACTTC
few | - | TRBJ2-2 | TRBV4-3 | CASSQDNVPGTGELFF | TGCGCCAGCAGCCAAGATAATGTCCCGGGCACCGGGGAGCTGTTTTTT
- | - | TRBJ1-4 | TRBV12-3/TRBV12-4 | CASRLDSTNEKLFF | TGTGCCAGCAGACTCGACAGCACTAATGAAAAACTGTTTTTT
many | - | TRBJ2-1 | TRBV20-1 | CSAREGGRERDEQFF | TGCAGTGCTAGAGAGGGGGGCAGGGAACGGGATGAGCAGTTCTTC
few | - | TRBJ1-1 | TRBV29-1 | CSVESRDGAFF | TGCAGCGTTGAGTCTAGGGATGGGGCTTTCTTT
- | TRBD2 | TRBJ2-7 | TRBV29-1 | CSAAGGGGRSDEQYF | TGCAGCGCCGCCGGGGGGGGAGGAAGGAGCGACGAGCAGTACTTC
few | TRBD1 | TRBJ2-1 | TRBV7-6 | CASSLGQGAARGQFF | TGTGCCAGCAGCCTGGGACAGGGGGCCGCCCGTGGGCAGTTCTTC
few | TRBD2 | TRBJ2-1 | TRBV27 | CASSLLAGLYNEQFF | TGTGCCAGCTCACTTCTAGCGGGGCTCTACAATGAGCAGTTCTTC
few | - | TRBJ2-3 | TRBV20-1 | CSAIKGKTIITDTQYF | TGCAGTGCTATCAAGGGAAAGACCATTATCACAGATACGCAGTATTTT
- | - | TRBJ2-2 | TRBV20-1 | CSARVVSNTGELFF | TGCAGTGCTAGAGTTGTCTCAAACACCGGGGAGCTGTTTTTT
many | TRBD2 | TRBJ2-1 | TRBV24-1 | CATSDQLAVSYNEQFF | TGTGCCACCAGTGACCAACTAGCGGTATCCTACAATGAGCAGTTCTTC
- | - | TRBJ2-1 | TRBV3-1 | CASSTSPRNEQFF | TGTGCCAGCAGTACGTCTCCAAGAAATGAGCAGTTCTTC
many | - | TRBJ2-7 | TRBV20-1 | CSAVQGSVYEQYF | TGCAGTGCCGTACAGGGTTCCGTCTACGAGCAGTACTTC